Listed here are 5 T cell receptor beta chains from one sample, sequenced in a study of blood T cell repertoires in COVID-19. Produced via immunoSEQ multiplex PCR; TCRdb's table is partial and in-frame only. This table has more than 150,000 clones, around 86% appearing once. The sample was peripheral blood. The receptors come from a man between 60 and 75 years old with acute or convalescent COVID-19.

The chain uses TRBV11-1 and TRBJ2-2; possible D gene TRBD1, 5 bases. This CDR3 has 15 residues. CDR1 and CDR2 (germline): SGHAT, FQDESV (reference sequence). V dropped 5 bases and J dropped 6 bases, with 16 bases sitting between them. CDR3: CASSGRQGRAGELFF. Written as DNA, the CDR3 is TGTGCCAGCAGCGGTCGGCAGGGTAGGGCCGGGGAGCTGTTTTTT.

The CDR3 bases are TGTGCCACCAGCAGAGACCCGGGTTCCCCATATGGCTACACCTTC. It is translated as CATSRDPGSPYGYTF. The chain links TRBV15 to TRBJ1-2; D gene unclear. Trimming pared 0 bases from V and 5 bases from J, leaving 13 bases between. CDR3 length equals 15 residues. In germline, CDR1 is LNHNV, CDR2 YYDKDF (reference sequence).

V gene TRBV7-8 combines with J gene TRBJ1-3, with D possibly being TRBD1 (5 bases). This CDR3 spans 14 amino acids. The V end was cut by 4 bases, the J end by 4 bases, with 11 bases between. CDR1 is SGHVS, CDR2 FQNEAQ, per germline. CDR3 DNA: TGTGCCAGCAGCTCAGGGAGGGTAGGAAACACCATATATTTT. The encoded protein is CASSSGRVGNTIYF. Together with reference TRBV7-8 and TRBJ1-3, the CDR3 gives the full variable domain: GAGVSQSPRYKVAKRGQDVALRCDPISGHVSLFWYQQALGQGPEFLTYFQNEAQLDKSGLPSDRFFAERPEGSVSTLKIQRTQQEDSAVYLCASSSGRVGNTIYFGEGSWLTVV.

The V call is TRBV20-1, the J call TRBJ2-5; the match to TRBD2 covers 8 bases. The CDR3 is 11 residues long. The germline gives CDR1 DFQATT, CDR2 SNEGSKA (reference sequence). The CDR3 region has the DNA TGCAGCTATCTAGCGGGAGAGACCCAGTACTTC. Its translation: CSYLAGETQYF.

A few counts support this clone. The chain employs TRBV28 and TRBJ2-1; 7 nucleotides line up with TRBD2. After removal of 0 bases from V and 8 bases from J, the junction contained 10 bases not matched to a gene. The germline gives CDR1 MDHEN, CDR2 SYDVKM. This CDR3 is 16 amino acids long. CDR3 DNA sequence: TGTGCCAGCAGTTTATGGTCGGCTAGGGAGGGACATGAGCAGTTCTTC. Protein product: CASSLWSAREGHEQFF.